This passage covers 22 T cell receptor beta chains from one sample sequenced in a study of T cell responses to AZD1222 COVID-19 vaccine. TCRdb keeps only in-frame clones here, not all; method: immunoSEQ multiplex PCR. The table lists tens of thousands of clones, around 81% of them singletons. Sequenced here: peripheral blood, sampled 28 days after the second AZD1222 dose. The receptor set was obtained from an adult who received the AZD1222 COVID-19 vaccine.

The chain has TRBV19 and TRBJ2-2, with TRBD2 matching over 12 bases. With 8 bases clipped from V and 3 bases from J, the junction kept 19 bases outside the gene matches. From germline, CDR1 is LNHDA and CDR2 SQIVND (reference sequence). The CDR3 is 20 residues long. The CDR3 DNA reads as TGTGCCAGTGCGAAAGCTAGAAGGCTAGCGGGAGGGCCCGACACCGGGGAGCTGTTTTTT. It codes for CASAKARRLAGGPDTGELFF.

The rearrangement joins TRBV7-9 to TRBJ1-5; D uncertain. CDR3 length equals 12 residues. CDR1 and CDR2 from the germline V gene are SEHNR and FQNEAQ (reference sequence). With 0 bases removed from V and 7 bases from J, the gap between germline ends came to 4 bases. CDR3 coding DNA: TGTGCCAGCAGCTTAGCGGGACAGCCCCAGCATTTT. This translates into CASSLAGQPQHF.

The chain combines TRBV9 with TRBJ2-2, with 9 bases aligning to TRBD2. Germline CDR1 and CDR2: SGDLS and YYNGEE. V lost 4 bases to trimming and J lost 3 bases; unmatched junction nucleotides: 4. The CDR3 consists of 15 residues. CDR3 region: CASSFGLAYTGELFF. The CDR3 nucleotides read TGTGCCAGCAGCTTCGGACTAGCGTACACCGGGGAGCTGTTTTTT. Based on the CDR3 plus reference TRBV9 and TRBJ2-2, the full variable domain is DSGVTQTPKHLITATGQRVTLRCSPRSGDLSVYWYQQSLDQGLQFLIQYYNGEERAKGNILERFSAQQFPDLHSELNLSSLELGDSALYFCASSFGLAYTGELFFGEGSRLTVL.

The chain carries TRBV30 and TRBJ1-6; perhaps TRBD1 as D (5 bases). Germline CDR1 is GTSNPN and CDR2 is SVGIG (reference sequence). The CDR3 runs to 15 residues. V shed 0 bases and J shed 7 bases, with 13 bases lying between them. Written as DNA, the CDR3 is TGTGCCTGGAGTGTTGGGGGAACTAACAATTCACCCCTCCACTTT. Its protein is CAWSVGGTNNSPLHF.

This chain links TRBV10-2 with TRBJ2-7; 8 bases line up with TRBD1. The CDR3 covers 15 residues. V gave up 7 bases and J gave up 2 bases; unmatched junction bases: 10. Germline CDR1 is WSHSY and CDR2 is SAAADI. The CDR3 here is CASTKTQGDPYEQYF. The CDR3 DNA sequence: TGCGCCAGCACTAAAACACAGGGGGATCCCTACGAGCAGTACTTC.

The genes are TRBV11-2 and TRBJ2-3, with 7 bases that match TRBD1. The CDR3 consists of 15 residues. V gave up 3 bases and J gave up 3 bases; unmatched junction bases: 6. Germline CDR1 SGHAT, CDR2 FQNNGV. The CDR3 DNA sequence: TGTGCCAGCAGCTTTTTGGGACAGAAGACAGATACGCAGTATTTT. Residues: CASSFLGQKTDTQYF.

Only one count was recorded for this clone. This rearrangement joins TRBV19 to TRBJ1-5; a possible D gene is TRBD1 (5 bases). Germline V gives CDR1 LNHDA, CDR2 SQIVND (reference sequence). The CDR3 is 16 amino acids. Trimming took off 10 bases at V and 4 bases at J, with 23 bases between the two ends. The CDR3 sequence is CATRDRVVAENQPQHF. The CDR3 nucleotides read TGTGCCACCAGGGATCGGGTTGTGGCAGAAAATCAGCCCCAGCATTTT.

This clone appeared once. The V call is TRBV15, the J call TRBJ1-2; D ambiguous. Trimming pared 1 base from V and 6 bases from J, leaving 9 bases between. The CDR3 sequence is 13 residues long. Per the germline V gene, CDR1 is LNHNV and CDR2 is YYDKDF (reference sequence). CDR3 coding DNA: TGTGCCACCAGCAGAGGCTCCAGGAATGGCTACACCTTC. It encodes CATSRGSRNGYTF.

This clone came up once. V is TRBV4-3 and J is TRBJ2-6; 7 bases align to TRBD1. Germline lookup yields CDR1 LGHNA and CDR2 YSLEER. CDR3 length: 17 residues. V lost 2 bases, J lost 0 bases, and 4 bases stayed unmatched. In DNA form, the CDR3 reads TGCGCCAGCAGCCAAAAAGGGGGCGGCTCTGGGGCCAACGTCCTGACTTTC. Translated: CASSQKGGGSGANVLTF.

The rearrangement uses TRBV27 and TRBJ1-5; D is perhaps TRBD1 (5 bases). V was cut by 4 bases and J by 4 bases, with 11 bases left in between. Germline lookup yields CDR1 MNHEY and CDR2 SMNVEV (reference sequence). The CDR3 length is 14 residues. Here the CDR3 reads CASSSGRDNQPQHF. The CDR3 DNA reads as TGTGCCAGCAGTTCGGGACGGGATAATCAGCCCCAGCATTTT.

Note on this clone: The junction and the germline gene differ at one end; a read error may be behind it. In the same sample, other DNA sequences code for this CDR3. The genes are TRBV14 and TRBJ2-3, with TRBD1 as a possible D gene (6 bases). The CDR3 consists of 15 residues. Germline loops: CDR1 SGHDN, CDR2 FVKESK. This chain's CDR3 is CASSPLPGVTDTQYF. In DNA form, the CDR3 reads TGTGCCAGCAGCCCATTACCAGGGGTCACAGATACACAGTATTTT.

This chain joins TRBV19 and TRBJ2-7; 8 bases align to TRBD2. Trimming at V came to 6 bases and at J to 5 bases, leaving 9 bases not matched to a gene. The CDR3 is made up of 14 amino acids. Germline V gives CDR1 LNHDA, CDR2 SQIVND (reference sequence). CDR3 residues: CASSSGLGRNEQYF. In DNA, the CDR3 is TGTGCCAGTAGCTCGGGACTAGGGCGCAACGAGCAGTACTTC.

The count of this clone is one. The chain has TRBV11-2 and TRBJ1-1; D might be TRBD1 (6 bases). The V and J ends lost 3 bases and 5 bases respectively, with 10 bases between them. The CDR3 loop spans 13 amino acids. Germline-derived CDR1 and CDR2 are SGHAT and FQNNGV. CDR3 bases: TGTGCCAGCAGCTTTCGGGGGCTAACTGAAGCTTTCTTT. Translation gives CASSFRGLTEAFF. Full variable domain (outside the CDR3, taken from reference TRBV11-2 and TRBJ1-1): EAGVAQSPRYKIIEKRQSVAFWCNPISGHATLYWYQQILGQGPKLLIQFQNNGVVDDSQLPKDRFSAERLKGVDSTLKIQPAKLEDSAVYLCASSFRGLTEAFFGQGTRLTVV.

The CDR3 DNA follows: TGCGCCAGCAGCCAAGAGTTACAGAATAACTATGGCTACACCTTC. It translates to CASSQELQNNYGYTF. The chain recombines TRBV4-1 with TRBJ1-2; D not certain. Germline V CDR1 and CDR2: MGHRA, YSYEKL. The length of the CDR3 is 15 residues. The V and J ends lost 0 bases and 1 base respectively, with 9 bases between them.

This chain's CDR3 is CAWTNGGVWQPQHF. The CDR3 nucleotides are TGTGCCTGGACCAACGGGGGGGTCTGGCAGCCCCAGCATTTT. The chain joins TRBV30 to TRBJ1-5, with D perhaps TRBD1 (5 bases). V was clipped by 4 bases and J by 7 bases, with 17 bases between them. CDR1 is GTSNPN and CDR2 is SVGIG in the germline V gene (reference sequence). This CDR3 comprises 14 residues. The variable domain in full, completed from reference TRBV30 and TRBJ1-5, reads SQTIHQWPATLVQPVGSPLSLECTVEGTSNPNLYWYRQAAGRGLQLLFYSVGIGQISSEVPQNLSASRPQDRQFILSSKKLLLSDSGFYLCAWTNGGVWQPQHFGDGTRLSIL.

The table lists this clone with a few counts. The CDR3 DNA sequence: TGCGCCAGCAGCCCCGCCGCAGGGAAGAACACTGAAGCTTTCTTT. Encoded protein: CASSPAAGKNTEAFF. The rearrangement links TRBV5-1 to TRBJ1-1; D may be TRBD1 (5 bases). CDR1 and CDR2 from the germline V gene are SGHRS and YFSETQ. This CDR3 comprises 15 residues. V was clipped by 4 bases and J by 1 base, with 14 bases between them.

V gene TRBV19 combines with J gene TRBJ1-4; TRBD1 might be the D (6 bases). Looked up from germline, CDR1 is LNHDA and CDR2 is SQIVND (reference sequence). With 4 bases removed from V and 8 bases from J, the gap between germline ends came to 14 bases. This CDR3 has 14 amino acids. The CDR3 region is CASSTTGMQEKLFF. The CDR3 region has the DNA TGTGCCAGTAGTACTACAGGGATGCAGGAAAAACTGTTTTTT.

This chain uses TRBV5-4 with TRBJ2-3, with 8 bases fitting TRBD2. The CDR3 runs 16 residues. Trimming removed 0 bases from V and 0 bases from J; junction bases left unmatched: 3. Germline assignment: CDR1 SGHNT and CDR2 YYREEE (reference sequence). Here the CDR3 reads CASSLGVAGSTDTQYF. The CDR3 DNA sequence: TGTGCCAGCAGCTTGGGGGTAGCGGGGAGCACAGATACGCAGTATTTT.

The chain recombines TRBV27 with TRBJ2-3; 9 positions match TRBD2. In germline, CDR1 is MNHEY, CDR2 SMNVEV (reference sequence). CDR3 length: 17 amino acids. V was pared by 4 bases and J by 1 base, with 9 bases of the junction left unmatched. In DNA, the CDR3 is TGTGCCAGCAGTTCATTCCTGACTAGCGGCGGCACAGATACGCAGTATTTT. This translates into CASSSFLTSGGTDTQYF.

This clone came up once. The chain carries TRBV18 and TRBJ2-5; 9 positions match TRBD2. With V trimmed by 6 bases and J by 1 base, 9 bases remained unmatched. The CDR3 spans 16 residues. CDR1 is KGHSH and CDR2 is LQKENI in the germline V gene. This CDR3 is CASSASGGRAQETQYF. CDR3 nucleotide sequence: TGTGCCAGCTCCGCCTCCGGCGGGAGGGCCCAAGAGACCCAGTACTTC.

The rearrangement uses TRBV12-3 or TRBV12-4 and TRBJ2-7; no clear D. Trimming left V 1 base short and J 4 bases short, with 8 bases between. The CDR3 is 13 residues long. The CDR3 DNA sequence: TGTGCCAGCAGTTTAGGGCCGGAATACGAGCAGTACTTC. It yields the protein CASSLGPEYEQYF.

The gene calls are TRBV19 and TRBJ2-7; D gene unclear. The germline CDR1 and CDR2 sequences are LNHDA and SQIVND (reference sequence). The CDR3 length is 14 residues. Trimming cost V 4 bases and J 1 base, with 11 bases left between them. The CDR3 loop is CASSSVGISYEQYF. CDR3 bases: TGTGCCAGTAGTAGCGTGGGGATTTCCTACGAGCAGTACTTC.